Sequencing of this T cell receptor beta chain was carried out in a study of blood T cell repertoires in COVID-19. For the study at large: Samples taken during acute and convalescent COVID-19 were collected in the United States, Italy and Spain. From T cells, B-cell-depleted T cells, or PBMCs came the material, which was cDNA or gDNA.

The method was immunoSEQ multiplex PCR; TCRdb's version includes in-frame clones alone and lacks a portion of them. The sample contains 150,000 to 250,000 clones, roughly 90% of which appear only once. Donors in Cohort 3 who had recovered were those with two negative PCRs, healthcare professional clearance, or resolution of their symptoms. This receptor was taken from a woman in her twenties or thirties who had recovered from COVID-19. The specimen sequenced was PBMCs or T cells enriched from blood (not recorded which).

For the CDR3, the DNA is TGTGCCAGCAGCTCTAGGCCGGGACAGGGGGCTTGGAACACTGAAGCTTTCTTT. Residues: CASSSRPGQGAWNTEAFF. The genes are TRBV7-8 and TRBJ1-1, with 12 bases fitting TRBD1. This CDR3 contains 18 residues. Germline V gene lookup returns CDR1 SGHVS and CDR2 FQNEAQ. The V and J ends lost 4 bases and 1 base, in that order; junction bases with no gene match: 10.